This note documents a single T cell receptor (beta chain) sequence. Its target is unknown. The TCR cDNA carried a universal primer site and UMIs from 5'RACE template switching. TCRdb redid the calling of the 5' RACE reads with MiXCR, one entry per CDR3 protein. This table has roughly 520,000 distinct CDR3 sequences, roughly 22% appearing once. The germline gives CDR1 DFQATT, CDR2 SNEGSKA (reference sequence). The CDR3 length is 11 residues. These data originate in a study of T cells after yellow fever vaccination. General study points: Though weaker, the secondary response peaked faster, on day 5 versus 15. Booster sampling recovered most clones from primary vaccination (approximately 97% CD4, 80% to 90% CD8). There was a small share of clonotypes that showed up in both the CD4 and CD8 compartments.

The rearrangement joins TRBV20-1 to TRBJ2-5; no clear D. The starting material was PBMCs, obtained less than 25 days after the first yellow fever vaccination. The origin of this receptor is a man between 18 and 29 years old who received the YFV17D yellow fever vaccine. The CDR3 loop reads CSAWTQETQYF. The CDR3 bases are TGCAGCGCCTGGACCCAAGAGACCCAGTACTTC.